This T cell receptor beta chain originates from a study of blood T cell repertoires in COVID-19. Study information: Nucleic acid was either cDNA or gDNA, and it came from T cells, B-cell-depleted T cells, or PBMCs.

Participants reported their clinical history, and cohort assignment relied on those reports. Donors of Cohort 3 who recovered were those that had two negative PCRs, clearance, or symptom resolution. Original data processing: Reference gene primers were amplified, and this amplification served to estimate nucleated cell counts. Sequencing was performed with immunoSEQ multiplex PCR; in TCRdb, only in-frame clones are kept and a portion is missing. The V and J calls and clone size are taken from that table; D and trimming were inferred from the DNA. The profile covers fewer than 350,000 clones, with around 84% appearing a single time and 2.5% to 3% taken by the ten largest. This CDR3 comprises 15 residues. V was pared by 3 bases and J by 1 base, with 9 bases between. Germline-derived CDR1 and CDR2 are LNHDA and SQIVND (reference sequence).

The origin of this receptor is a woman between 50 and 59 years old who had recovered from COVID-19. The sequenced material came from PBMCs or T cells enriched from blood (not recorded which). The rearrangement uses TRBV19 and TRBJ2-2; D unclear. CDR3 nucleotides: TGTGCCAGTAGTATTTCACACCTGAACACCGGGGAGCTGTTTTTT. Protein sequence: CASSISHLNTGELFF.